Shown below are 22 T cell receptor beta chains from a single sample sequenced in a study of blood T cell repertoires in COVID-19. Method: immunoSEQ multiplex PCR; TCRdb's copy keeps in-frame clones and lacks some. Of 150,000 to 200,000 clones in the sample, about 88% were seen once. The sequencing input was peripheral blood. All receptors come from a man younger than 40 with active or convalescent COVID-19.

The gene calls are TRBV9 and TRBJ1-3, with 8 nucleotides matching TRBD1. V dropped 2 bases and J dropped 6; count of bases not matched to a gene: 4. This CDR3 spans 14 amino acids. Germline V lookup: CDR1 SGDLS, CDR2 YYNGEE. The CDR3 DNA sequence: TGTGCCAGCAGCGTGCAGGGGGCAGAAAACACCATATATTTT. This gives the protein CASSVQGAENTIYF. The full variable domain, rest sourced from reference TRBV9 and TRBJ1-3, is DSGVTQTPKHLITATGQRVTLRCSPRSGDLSVYWYQQSLDQGLQFLIQYYNGEERAKGNILERFSAQQFPDLHSELNLSSLELGDSALYFCASSVQGAENTIYFGEGSWLTVV.

The genes are TRBV30 and TRBJ2-3, with D maybe TRBD1 (6 bases). The CDR3 has 13 residues. From germline, CDR1 is GTSNPN and CDR2 SVGIG (reference sequence). V was pared by 6 bases and J by 1 base, with 11 bases between. In DNA, the CDR3 is TGTGCCTGCCAGGCAGGGGGCACAGATACGCAGTATTTT. It codes for CACQAGGTDTQYF.

This clone occurred many times. This chain connects TRBV30 to TRBJ1-6; 9 bases fit TRBD1. This CDR3 is 14 amino acids long. Germline V gives CDR1 GTSNPN, CDR2 SVGIG (reference sequence). V lost 3 bases and J lost 10; bases outside the gene matches: 7. CDR3 amino acids: CAWRGQGRASPLHF. The CDR3 coding sequence is TGTGCCTGGAGGGGACAGGGCCGGGCATCACCCCTCCACTTT.

Notes on this clone: The junction differs from germline at one of its ends, possibly a read error. This chain links TRBV7-3 with TRBJ1-1, with D perhaps matching TRBD1 (5 bases). The germline gives CDR1 SGHTA, CDR2 FQGTGA. There are 14 residues in the CDR3. CDR3 amino acids: CASSQGLRNAEAFF. The CDR3 nucleotides are TGTGCCAGCAGCCAGGGTCTCCGGAACGCTGAAGCTTTCTTT.

The chain couples TRBV6-5 to TRBJ1-1, with D uncertain. This CDR3 spans 14 amino acids. The V end was cut by 6 bases, the J end by 0 bases, with 11 bases between. CDR1 is MNHEY and CDR2 is SVGAGI in the germline V gene. Here the CDR3 reads CASRGHELNTEAFF. CDR3 bases: TGTGCCAGCAGGGGCCATGAGCTGAACACTGAAGCTTTCTTT.

V and J are TRBV19 and TRBJ1-1; TRBD1 matches 8 bases. Germline assignment: CDR1 LNHDA and CDR2 SQIVND (reference sequence). The CDR3 spans 18 residues. Trimming at V came to 9 bases and at J to 1 base, leaving 19 bases not matched to a gene. The CDR3 region is CASVQSLRQGRANTEAFF. The CDR3 nucleotides are TGTGCCAGCGTCCAATCCCTCAGACAGGGGAGGGCGAACACTGAAGCTTTCTTT.

This clone has more than one count but fewer than ten. The chain links TRBV6-2 or TRBV6-3 to TRBJ2-1; 11 bases match TRBD2. CDR3 size: 17 residues. CDR1 MNHEY and CDR2 SVGEGT come from the germline V gene. The V gene end was trimmed by 0 bases and the J gene end by 7 bases; junction bases not matched to a gene: 8. DNA for the CDR3: TGTGCCAGCAGTTACTCGACGACTAGCGGGAATTCTAATGAGCAGTTCTTC. Translating gives CASSYSTTSGNSNEQFF.

V is TRBV4-1 and J is TRBJ2-1, with D possibly TRBD1 on 6 matching bases. CDR3 length: 13 amino acids. V dropped 1 base and J dropped 8 bases, with 9 bases sitting between them. Germline lookup yields CDR1 MGHRA and CDR2 YSYEKL. CDR3 nucleotides: TGCGCCAGCAGCCAAGCACAGGGCTATGAGCAGTTCTTC. Its translation is CASSQAQGYEQFF.

DNA of the CDR3: TGTGCCAGCTCAGGGTCGGGATCCACAGATACGCAGTATTTT. Amino acid sequence: CASSGSGSTDTQYF. The rearrangement uses TRBV18 and TRBJ2-3; TRBD2 might be the D (5 bases). CDR3 length: 14 amino acids. Germline CDR1 is KGHSH and CDR2 is LQKENI. V was pared by 5 bases and J by 2 bases, with 11 bases between.

The chain has TRBV14 and TRBJ2-4, with a tentative D call TRBD1 (5 bases). The CDR3 is 21 residues long. The germline V gene has CDR1 SGHDN and CDR2 FVKESK. V dropped 4 bases and J dropped 0 bases, with 28 bases sitting between them. The CDR3 nucleotides are TGTGCCAGCAGCCCGTCCCTCATCACAGGACGAGAGACCCTAGCCAAAAACATTCAGTACTTC. Residues: CASSPSLITGRETLAKNIQYF. Filled out from reference TRBV14 and TRBJ2-4, the complete variable domain reads EAGVTQFPSHSVIEKGQTVTLRCDPISGHDNLYWYRRVMGKEIKFLLHFVKESKQDESGMPNNRFLAERTGGTYSTLKVQPAELEDSGVYFCASSPSLITGRETLAKNIQYFGAGTRLSVL.

This clone appeared a few times. Written as DNA, the CDR3 is TGCGCCAGCAGCCAAGCCCTACTAGCGGGATGGTCCACAGATACGCAGTATTTT. This codes for CASSQALLAGWSTDTQYF. The V gene is TRBV4-1, the J gene TRBJ2-3, with 10 bases fitting TRBD2. The length of the CDR3 is 18 residues. Germline V gene lookup returns CDR1 MGHRA and CDR2 YSYEKL. V shed 1 base and J 2 bases; nucleotides not matched to a gene: 9.

The chain combines TRBV28 with TRBJ2-7, with 9 positions matching TRBD2. Germline CDR1 is MDHEN and CDR2 is SYDVKM. This CDR3 spans 13 amino acids. Written as DNA, the CDR3 is TGTGTCGTCCTCGCGGGGGGGACGGGGGAGCAGTACGTC. The encoded protein is CVVLAGGTGEQYV.

This chain connects TRBV7-2 to TRBJ1-1; D uncertain. The CDR3 loop spans 13 amino acids. Deletions cut 8 bases from V and 1 base from J, with 11 bases between. Germline CDR1 reads SGHTA; CDR2 reads FQGNSA. The CDR3 sequence is CASVMTPNTEAFF. Written as DNA, the CDR3 is TGTGCCAGCGTAATGACACCGAACACTGAAGCTTTCTTT.

This chain connects TRBV6-5 to TRBJ1-6; D may be TRBD1 (5 bases). V lost 2 bases and J lost 7, with 9 bases in between. Germline assignment: CDR1 MNHEY and CDR2 SVGAGI. This CDR3 comprises 14 residues. CDR3: CASSYRGWNSPLHF. In DNA form, the CDR3 reads TGTGCCAGCAGTTACAGGGGATGGAATTCACCCCTCCACTTT.

The chain combines TRBV5-1 with TRBJ2-7; 8 nucleotides match TRBD2. Germline CDR1 reads SGHRS; CDR2 reads YFSETQ. The V segment lost 1 base and the J segment 3 bases; nucleotides outside the gene matches: 0. CDR3 length equals 13 residues. CDR3 in amino acids: CASSLTSGYEQYF. DNA for the CDR3: TGCGCCAGCAGCTTGACTAGCGGCTACGAGCAGTACTTC.

This chain connects TRBV3-1 (or the pseudogene TRBV3-2) to TRBJ2-7, with a weak D call TRBD1 (5 bases). The CDR3 sequence is 15 residues long. The germline V gene encodes CDR1 LGHDT and CDR2 YNNKEL (reference sequence). The V gene lost 0 bases and the J gene lost 3 bases, with 12 bases spanning the gap. The chain's CDR3 is CASSQDTGQFYEQYF. For the CDR3, the DNA is TGTGCCAGCAGCCAAGATACAGGACAATTCTACGAGCAGTACTTC.

The chain has TRBV2 and TRBJ1-5; no reliable D call. Germline V gene lookup returns CDR1 SNHLY and CDR2 FYNNEI. The CDR3 loop spans 13 amino acids. V was clipped by 0 bases and J by 16 bases, with 16 bases between them. The DNA for the CDR3 is TGTGCCAGCAGTGAAGCGCACGGGGTCCGTAGACATTTT. It encodes CASSEAHGVRRHF.

This chain joins TRBV6-5 and TRBJ2-2; 7 positions agree with TRBD1. The ends lost 2 bases at V and 0 bases at J; junction bases unmatched: 0. The V gene's germline CDR1 is MNHEY and CDR2 SVGAGI. The CDR3 runs to 15 residues. CDR3 sequence: CASSYGTANTGELFF. The CDR3 nucleotides read TGTGCCAGCAGTTACGGGACAGCGAACACCGGGGAGCTGTTTTTT.

This clone came up once. The V and J genes are TRBV10-2 and TRBJ2-1, with D perhaps matching TRBD2 (6 bases). Between the trimmed V and J ends, which lost 3 bases and 2 bases, there was a span of 8 bases. CDR3 length: 14 residues. In germline, CDR1 is WSHSY, CDR2 SAAADI. This CDR3 is CASSDGGTYNEQFF. CDR3 coding DNA: TGCGCCAGCAGTGACGGGGGAACCTACAATGAGCAGTTCTTC.

This rearrangement joins TRBV6-2 or TRBV6-3 to TRBJ1-4; D might be TRBD1 (5 bases). Looked up from germline, CDR1 is MNHEY and CDR2 is SVGEGT. Trimming pared 3 bases from V and 1 base from J, leaving 21 bases between. The CDR3 consists of 19 residues. The CDR3 nucleotides read TGTGCCAGCAGTTATCATCAGGGAATGGGATTCGGAACTAATGAAAAACTGTTTTTT. Residues: CASSYHQGMGFGTNEKLFF.

V and J are TRBV6-4 and TRBJ2-1; 7 nucleotides match TRBD1. Germline V gene data show CDR1 as MRHNA and CDR2 as SNTAGT. The junction had 15 bases not matched to a gene; V was cut back by 6 bases and J by 7 bases. The CDR3 contains 16 residues. CDR3 sequence (DNA): TGTGCCAGCAGCGAAGCCGGGACAGCCACAACAAATGAGCAGTTCTTC. Translating gives CASSEAGTATTNEQFF.

This chain's CDR3 is CASSLKSLRNTGELFF. The CDR3 nucleotides read TGTGCCAGCAGCTTGAAAAGTCTACGGAACACCGGGGAGCTGTTTTTT. The chain is built from TRBV5-6 and TRBJ2-2; the D is unclear. CDR1 and CDR2 (germline): SGHDT, YYEEEE. CDR3 length: 16 residues. Deletions cut 1 base from V and 1 base from J, with 11 bases between.